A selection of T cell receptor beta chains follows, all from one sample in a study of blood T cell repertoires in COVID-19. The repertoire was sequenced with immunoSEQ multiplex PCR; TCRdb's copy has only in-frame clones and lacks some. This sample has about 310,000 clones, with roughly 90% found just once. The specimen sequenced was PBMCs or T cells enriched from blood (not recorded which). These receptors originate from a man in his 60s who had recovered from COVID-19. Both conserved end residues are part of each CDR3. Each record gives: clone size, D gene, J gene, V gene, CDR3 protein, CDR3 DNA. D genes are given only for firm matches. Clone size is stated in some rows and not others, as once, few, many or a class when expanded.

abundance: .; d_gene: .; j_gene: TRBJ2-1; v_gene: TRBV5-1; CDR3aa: CASSFLSRRGSSYNEQFF; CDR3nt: TGCGCCAGCAGCTTTCTATCCAGGCGGGGCTCCTCCTACAATGAGCAGTTCTTC
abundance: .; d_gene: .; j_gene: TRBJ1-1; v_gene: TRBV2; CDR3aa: CASSVDRTLEAFF; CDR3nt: TGTGCCAGCAGTGTCGATCGGACACTAGAAGCTTTCTTT
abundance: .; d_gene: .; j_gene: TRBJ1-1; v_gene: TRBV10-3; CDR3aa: CAISSGQGSTEAFF; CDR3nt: TGTGCCATCAGCTCGGGGCAGGGGTCAACTGAAGCTTTCTTT
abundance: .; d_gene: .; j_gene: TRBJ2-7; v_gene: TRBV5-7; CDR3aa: CASSLSGVVVVNEQYF; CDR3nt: TGTGCCAGCAGCTTGTCGGGTGTCGTAGTGGTAAACGAGCAGTACTTC
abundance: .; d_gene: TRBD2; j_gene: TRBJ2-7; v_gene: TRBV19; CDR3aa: CASSIRGSVYEQYF; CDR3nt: TGTGCCAGTAGTATCCGCGGGAGCGTCTACGAGCAGTACTTC
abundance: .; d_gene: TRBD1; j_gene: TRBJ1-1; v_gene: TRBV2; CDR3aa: CASSVGQGSAEAFF; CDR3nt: TGTGCCAGCAGTGTCGGACAGGGTTCCGCTGAAGCTTTCTTT
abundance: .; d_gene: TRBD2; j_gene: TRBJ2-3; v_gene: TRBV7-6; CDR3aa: CASSLSGIPDTQYF; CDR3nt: TGTGCCAGCAGCTTAAGCGGGATCCCAGATACGCAGTATTTT
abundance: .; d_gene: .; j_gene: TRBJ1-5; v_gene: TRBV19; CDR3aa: CASSINGEPQHF; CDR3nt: TGTGCCAGTAGTATTAACGGGGAGCCCCAGCATTTT
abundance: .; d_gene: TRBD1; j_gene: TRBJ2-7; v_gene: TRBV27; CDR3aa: CASSRGDRGYEQYF; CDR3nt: TGTGCCAGCAGTCGTGGGGACAGGGGGTACGAGCAGTACTTC
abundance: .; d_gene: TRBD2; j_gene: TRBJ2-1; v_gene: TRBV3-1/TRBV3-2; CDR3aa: CASSQDNLAGGSYNEQFF; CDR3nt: TGTGCCAGCAGCCAAGACAACCTAGCGGGAGGGTCCTACAATGAGCAGTTCTTC
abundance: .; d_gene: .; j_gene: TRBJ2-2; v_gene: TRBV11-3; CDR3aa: CASSLGGDYTGELFF; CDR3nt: TGTGCCAGCAGCTTAGGAGGCGACTACACCGGGGAGCTGTTTTTT
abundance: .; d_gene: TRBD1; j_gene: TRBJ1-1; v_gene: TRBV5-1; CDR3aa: CASSFRQGEAFF; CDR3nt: TGCGCCAGCAGCTTCCGACAGGGGGAAGCTTTCTTT
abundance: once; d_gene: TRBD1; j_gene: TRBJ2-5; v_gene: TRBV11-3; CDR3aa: CASSPGEAGGGTQYF; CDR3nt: TGTGCCAGCAGCCCCGGTGAGGCAGGGGGTGGGACCCAGTACTTC
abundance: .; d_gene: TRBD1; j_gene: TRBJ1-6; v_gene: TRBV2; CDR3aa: CASSDGDRQNSPLHF; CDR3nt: TGTGCCAGCAGTGATGGGGACAGGCAGAATTCACCCCTCCACTTT
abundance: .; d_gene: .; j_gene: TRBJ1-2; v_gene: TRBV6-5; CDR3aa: CASSYENSGNYGYTF; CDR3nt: TGTGCCAGCAGTTATGAAAACAGCGGGAACTATGGCTACACCTTC
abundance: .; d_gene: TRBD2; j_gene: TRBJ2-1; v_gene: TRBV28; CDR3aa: CASSPLGGSYNEQFF; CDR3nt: TGTGCCAGCAGTCCGTTAGGCGGGAGCTACAATGAGCAGTTCTTC
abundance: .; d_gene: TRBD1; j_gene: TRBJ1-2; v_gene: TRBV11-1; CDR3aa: CASSPLRLDRNYGYTF; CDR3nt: TGTGCCAGCAGCCCTCTTCGTCTGGACAGGAACTATGGCTACACCTTC
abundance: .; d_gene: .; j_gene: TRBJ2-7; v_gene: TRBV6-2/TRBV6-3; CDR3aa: CASSYALASYEQYF; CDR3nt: TGTGCCAGCAGTTACGCCCTAGCGTCCTACGAGCAGTACTTC
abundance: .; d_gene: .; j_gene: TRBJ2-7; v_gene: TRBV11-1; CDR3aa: CASSFNRPDEQYF; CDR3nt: TGTGCCAGCAGCTTTAACCGTCCGGACGAGCAGTACTTC
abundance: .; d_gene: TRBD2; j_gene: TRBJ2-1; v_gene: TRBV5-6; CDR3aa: CASSPGLADEQFF; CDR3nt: TGTGCCAGCAGCCCGGGACTAGCGGATGAGCAGTTCTTC
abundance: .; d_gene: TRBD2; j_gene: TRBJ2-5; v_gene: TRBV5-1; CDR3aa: CASSLALAGEQETQYF; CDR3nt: TGCGCCAGCAGCTTGGCGCTAGCGGGAGAACAAGAGACCCAGTACTTC
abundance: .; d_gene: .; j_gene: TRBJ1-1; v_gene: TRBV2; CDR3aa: CASCSDLNTEAFF; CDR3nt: TGTGCCAGCTGTTCAGATCTGAACACTGAAGCTTTCTTT
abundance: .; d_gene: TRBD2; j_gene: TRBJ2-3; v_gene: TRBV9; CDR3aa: CASSALAEITDTQYF; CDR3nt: TGTGCCAGCAGCGCACTAGCGGAAATAACAGATACGCAGTATTTT
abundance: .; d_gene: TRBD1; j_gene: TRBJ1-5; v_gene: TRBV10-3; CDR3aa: CAISGTGNQPQHF; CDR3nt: TGTGCCATCAGTGGGACAGGTAATCAGCCCCAGCATTTT
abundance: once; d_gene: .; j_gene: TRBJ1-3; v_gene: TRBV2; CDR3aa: CASSELSQGGNTIYF; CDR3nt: TGTGCCAGCAGTGAGTTGTCACAGGGTGGAAACACCATATATTTT
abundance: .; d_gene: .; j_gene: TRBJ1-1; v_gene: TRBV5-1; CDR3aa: CASSLGGARDTEAFF; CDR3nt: TGCGCCAGCAGCTTAGGGGGGGCGCGGGACACTGAAGCTTTCTTT
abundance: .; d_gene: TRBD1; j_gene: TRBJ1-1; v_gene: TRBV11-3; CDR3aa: CASSLDQGAYTEAFF; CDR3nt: TGTGCCAGCAGCTTAGACCAGGGGGCTTACACTGAAGCTTTCTTT
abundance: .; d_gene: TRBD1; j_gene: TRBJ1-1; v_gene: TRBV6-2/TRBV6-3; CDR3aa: CASSRDRPNTEAFF; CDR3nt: TGTGCCAGCAGTCGGGACAGGCCAAACACTGAAGCTTTCTTT
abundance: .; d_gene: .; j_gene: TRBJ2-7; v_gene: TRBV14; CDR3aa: CASSQPVGGEQYF; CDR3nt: TGTGCCAGCAGCCAACCGGTGGGGGGCGAGCAGTACTTC
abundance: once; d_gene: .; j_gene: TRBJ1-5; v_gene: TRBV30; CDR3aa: CAWSVGGSLQPQHF; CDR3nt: TGTGCCTGGAGTGTTGGGGGCTCCCTCCAGCCCCAGCATTTT
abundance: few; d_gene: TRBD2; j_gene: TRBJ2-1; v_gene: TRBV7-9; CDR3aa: CASSITSEGYNEQFF; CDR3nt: TGTGCCAGCAGCATAACTAGCGAAGGCTACAATGAGCAGTTCTTC
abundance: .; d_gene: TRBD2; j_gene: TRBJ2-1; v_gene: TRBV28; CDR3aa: CASSPPRREGRENEQFF; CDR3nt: TGTGCCAGCAGTCCTCCTAGACGGGAGGGCCGAGAAAATGAGCAGTTCTTC
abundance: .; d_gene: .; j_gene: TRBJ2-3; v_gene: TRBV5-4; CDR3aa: CASSLRLPSTDTQYF; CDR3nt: TGTGCCAGCAGCTTGAGACTACCAAGCACAGATACGCAGTATTTT
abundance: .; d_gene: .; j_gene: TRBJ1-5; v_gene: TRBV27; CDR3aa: CASSSRTASNQPQHF; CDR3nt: TGTGCCAGCAGTTCCAGGACAGCGAGCAATCAGCCCCAGCATTTT
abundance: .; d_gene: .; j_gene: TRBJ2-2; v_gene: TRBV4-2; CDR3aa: CASSLFRNLNTGELFF; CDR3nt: TGTGCCAGCAGCCTATTCAGGAACCTGAACACCGGGGAGCTGTTTTTT
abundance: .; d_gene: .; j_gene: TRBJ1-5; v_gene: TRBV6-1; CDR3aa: CASSEEPGRRQPQHF; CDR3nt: TGTGCCAGCAGTGAAGAGCCAGGGAGGAGGCAGCCCCAGCATTTT
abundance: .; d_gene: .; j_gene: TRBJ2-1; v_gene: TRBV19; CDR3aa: CASSPRDLGPNEQFF; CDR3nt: TGTGCCAGTAGTCCCCGGGACTTGGGTCCTAATGAGCAGTTCTTC
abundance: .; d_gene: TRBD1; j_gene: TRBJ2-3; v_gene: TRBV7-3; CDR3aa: CASTNPGQGTDTQYF; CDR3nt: TGTGCCAGCACCAACCCGGGACAGGGTACAGATACGCAGTATTTT
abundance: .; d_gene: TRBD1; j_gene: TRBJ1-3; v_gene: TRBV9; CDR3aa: CASSAGQGIDGNTIYF; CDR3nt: TGTGCCAGCAGCGCAGGACAGGGGATCGATGGAAACACCATATATTTT
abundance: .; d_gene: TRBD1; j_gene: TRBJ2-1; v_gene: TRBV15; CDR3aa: CATSRDLDRASSYNEQFF; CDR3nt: TGTGCCACCAGCAGAGATTTAGACAGGGCGAGCTCCTACAATGAGCAGTTCTTC
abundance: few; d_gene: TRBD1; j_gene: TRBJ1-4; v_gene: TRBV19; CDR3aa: CAIRGTANEKLFF; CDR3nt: TGTGCCATTCGCGGGACAGCTAATGAAAAACTGTTTTTT
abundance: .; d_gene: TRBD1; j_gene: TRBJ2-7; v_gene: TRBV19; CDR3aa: CASSTGTGHGEQYF; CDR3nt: TGTGCCAGTAGTACCGGGACAGGCCATGGCGAGCAGTACTTC
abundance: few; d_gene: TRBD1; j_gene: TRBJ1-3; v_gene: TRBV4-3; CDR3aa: CASSQGQGAAGNTIYF; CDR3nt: TGCGCCAGCAGCCAAGGGCAGGGGGCAGCTGGAAACACCATATATTTT
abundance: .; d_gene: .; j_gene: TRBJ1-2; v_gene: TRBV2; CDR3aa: CASSDGGLPYGYTF; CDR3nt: TGTGCCAGCAGTGACGGGGGGCTTCCCTATGGCTACACCTTC
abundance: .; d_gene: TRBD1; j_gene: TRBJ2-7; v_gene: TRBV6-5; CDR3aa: CASSLQGAPGNEQYF; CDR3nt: TGTGCCAGCAGTTTACAGGGGGCCCCGGGGAACGAGCAGTACTTC
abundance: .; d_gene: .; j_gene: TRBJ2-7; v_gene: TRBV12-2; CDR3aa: CASPTPAGGESRYEQYF; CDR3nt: TGTGCAAGTCCCACCCCCGCTGGGGGGGAGAGTCGGTACGAGCAGTACTTC
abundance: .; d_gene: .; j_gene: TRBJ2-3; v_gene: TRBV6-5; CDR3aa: CASSYNQRSPQDTQYF; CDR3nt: TGTGCCAGCAGTTACAACCAGCGGAGTCCCCAAGATACGCAGTATTTT
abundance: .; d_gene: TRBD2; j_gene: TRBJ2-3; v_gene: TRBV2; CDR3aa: CASSEEGAGGDTQYF; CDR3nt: TGTGCCAGCAGTGAAGAAGGAGCGGGAGGAGATACGCAGTATTTT
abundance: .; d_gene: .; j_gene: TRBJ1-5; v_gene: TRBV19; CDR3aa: CASSIWAGQPQHF; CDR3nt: TGTGCCAGTAGTATCTGGGCCGGTCAGCCCCAGCATTTT